Given below is one T cell receptor beta chain in context. This specimen belongs to a study of blood T cell repertoires in COVID-19. As processed by the authors: Scientists estimated how many nucleated cells there were by amplifying reference gene primers. Sequencing used immunoSEQ multiplex PCR; TCRdb keeps in-frame clones, though not all of them. The DNA was the basis for D and trimming; V, J and clone size are from that table. The data hold around 140,000 clones, with about 90% observed a single time. Trimming shortened V by 0 bases and J by 5 bases, and 2 bases separated the two germline ends. Germline CDR1 reads SGHAT; CDR2 reads FQNNGV. The CDR3 length is 11 residues.

The source of this sequence is a man of 80 years or more with acute or convalescent COVID-19. The chain carries TRBV11-2 and TRBJ2-7; no firm D call. The sample comprised peripheral blood. In DNA form, the CDR3 reads TGTGCCAGCAGCTTAGATAACGAGCAGTACTTC. It encodes CASSLDNEQYF.